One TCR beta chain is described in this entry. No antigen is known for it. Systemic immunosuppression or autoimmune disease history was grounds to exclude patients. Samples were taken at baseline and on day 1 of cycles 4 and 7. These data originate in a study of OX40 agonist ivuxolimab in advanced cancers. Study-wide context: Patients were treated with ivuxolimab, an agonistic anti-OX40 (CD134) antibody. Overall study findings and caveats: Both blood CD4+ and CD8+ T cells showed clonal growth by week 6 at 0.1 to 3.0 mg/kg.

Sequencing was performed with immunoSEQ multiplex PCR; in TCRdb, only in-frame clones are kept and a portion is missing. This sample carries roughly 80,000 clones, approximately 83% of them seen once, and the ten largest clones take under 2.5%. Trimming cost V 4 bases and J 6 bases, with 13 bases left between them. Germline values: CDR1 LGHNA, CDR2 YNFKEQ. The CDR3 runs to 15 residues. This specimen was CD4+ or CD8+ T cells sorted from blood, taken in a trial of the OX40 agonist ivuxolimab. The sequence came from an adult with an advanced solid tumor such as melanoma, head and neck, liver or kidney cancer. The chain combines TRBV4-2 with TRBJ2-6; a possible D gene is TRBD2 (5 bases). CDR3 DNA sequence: TGTGCCAGCAGCCGACTACTCGGCGAGGCCAACGTCCTGACTTTC. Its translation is CASSRLLGEANVLTF.